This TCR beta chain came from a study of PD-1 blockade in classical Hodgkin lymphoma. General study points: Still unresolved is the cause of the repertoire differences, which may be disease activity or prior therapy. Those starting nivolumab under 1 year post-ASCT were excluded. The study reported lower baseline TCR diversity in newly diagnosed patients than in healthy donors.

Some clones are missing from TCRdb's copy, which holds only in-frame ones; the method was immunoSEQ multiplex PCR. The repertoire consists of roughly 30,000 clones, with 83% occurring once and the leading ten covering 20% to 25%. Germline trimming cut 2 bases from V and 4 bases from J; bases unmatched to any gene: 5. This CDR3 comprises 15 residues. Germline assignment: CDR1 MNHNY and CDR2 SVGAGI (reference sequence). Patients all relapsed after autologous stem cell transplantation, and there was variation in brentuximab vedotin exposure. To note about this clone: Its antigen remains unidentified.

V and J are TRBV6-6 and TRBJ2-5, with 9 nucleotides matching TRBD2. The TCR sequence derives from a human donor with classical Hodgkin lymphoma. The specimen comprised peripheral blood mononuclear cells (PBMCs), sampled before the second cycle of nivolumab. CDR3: CASSYALLAGETQYF. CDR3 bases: TGTGCCAGCAGTTACGCCTTACTAGCGGGAGAGACCCAGTACTTC.